A single sample gave rise to the 23 T cell receptor beta chains below, sequenced in a study of response to subunit inactivated influenza vaccine. TCRdb called the RT-PCR reads again in MiXCR, with one record for every CDR3 protein. The data contain approximately 480,000 distinct CDR3 sequences, around 9.9% of them singletons. Sequencing was performed on PBMCs from blood, taken about 40 days after vaccination. The receptors were sampled from a man aged 45 to 65 who received an inactivated influenza vaccine.

This clonotype turned up a few times. V and J are TRBV29-1 and TRBJ2-3; 13 bases are shared with TRBD2. Per germline, CDR1 SQVTM and CDR2 ANQGSEA. CDR3 length equals 18 residues. J lost 2 bases, V lost 3 bases, and 11 bases had no gene match. Here the CDR3 reads CSVDGTSGVTTNTDTQYF. CDR3 DNA sequence: TGCAGCGTTGACGGGACTAGCGGGGTAACGACGAACACAGATACGCAGTATTTT.

Only a few counts were recorded for this clonotype. The genes are TRBV11-1 and TRBJ2-5, with TRBD1 identical over 7 bases. Germline CDR1 SGHAT, CDR2 FQDESV (reference sequence). The V gene end was trimmed by 5 bases and the J gene end by 1 base; junction bases not matched to a gene: 10. CDR3 size: 16 residues. In nucleotides, the CDR3 is TGTGCCAGCAGCAACCGACAGGGAAGGGGCCAAGAGACCCAGTACTTC. Translation gives CASSNRQGRGQETQYF.

This clonotype appeared a few times. The chain is built from TRBV7-9 and TRBJ2-1; 7 positions match TRBD2. Trimming took 5 bases from V and 5 from J; bases not matched to a gene: 12. Germline CDR1 SEHNR, CDR2 FQNEAQ (reference sequence). The CDR3 loop spans 16 amino acids. DNA for the CDR3: TGTGCCAGCAGCCTGCCGCGGGAGCGGTGGGACAATGAGCAGTTCTTC. It encodes CASSLPRERWDNEQFF.

There are a few counts of this clonotype. The V gene is TRBV5-1, the J gene TRBJ2-1; 8 nucleotides agree with TRBD1. This CDR3 has 13 amino acids. Germline loops: CDR1 SGHRS, CDR2 YFSETQ. V was pared by 2 bases and J by 5 bases, with 0 bases of the junction left unmatched. CDR3 nucleotide sequence: TGCGCCAGCAGCTTACAGGGGGACAATGAGCAGTTCTTC. Its translation is CASSLQGDNEQFF.

This clonotype was seen ten or more times. This chain connects TRBV10-3 to TRBJ2-3; no reliable D call. The length of the CDR3 is 14 residues. With 2 bases removed from V and 2 bases from J, the gap between germline ends came to 8 bases. The germline V gene has CDR1 ENHRY and CDR2 SYGVKD. CDR3 sequence (DNA): TGTGCCATCAGTGAGGTGGTCCTCACAGATACGCAGTATTTT. Translating it yields CAISEVVLTDTQYF.

This clonotype has at least ten counts. The chain uses TRBV5-5 and TRBJ2-7; tentative D call: TRBD2 (6 bases). The CDR3 contains 15 residues. The germline gives CDR1 SGHKS, CDR2 YYEKEE (reference sequence). V was trimmed by 5 bases and J by 4 bases, leaving 19 bases between them. CDR3 bases: TGTGCCAGCAGTTACCTGTGGGGGGAGAGGTACGAGCAGTACTTC. Its protein is CASSYLWGERYEQYF.

Ten or more counts support this clonotype. The CDR3 reads CASSFGGGGTSTDTQYF. In DNA, the CDR3 is TGTGCCAGCAGTTTTGGCGGTGGTGGAACTAGCACAGATACGCAGTATTTT. This chain uses TRBV12-3 or TRBV12-4 with TRBJ2-3; D uncertain. The CDR3 runs 17 residues. Trimming cost V 3 bases and J 0 bases, with 16 bases left between them.

This chain uses TRBV5-1 with TRBJ2-5; 9 bases agree with TRBD1. Germline V gene data show CDR1 as SGHRS and CDR2 as YFSETQ. V lost 7 bases, J lost 4 bases, and 14 bases stayed unmatched. The CDR3 has 16 residues. The CDR3 here is CASVKIGTGKGETQYF. The CDR3 nucleotides are TGCGCCAGCGTGAAAATCGGGACAGGGAAAGGAGAGACCCAGTACTTC. Using reference TRBV5-1 and TRBJ2-5 for the parts outside the CDR3, the full variable domain is KAGVTQTPRYLIKTRGQQVTLSCSPISGHRSVSWYQQTPGQGLQFLFEYFSETQRNKGNFPGRFSGRQFSNSRSEMNVSTLELGDSALYLCASVKIGTGKGETQYFGPGTRLLVL.

The gene calls are TRBV15 and TRBJ2-2; D not resolved. Looked up from germline, CDR1 is LNHNV and CDR2 is YYDKDF (reference sequence). V was clipped by 1 base and J by 9 bases, with 6 bases between them. The CDR3 runs 12 residues. The CDR3 DNA is TGTGCCACCAGCAGAGGGGGTCGGGAGCTGTTTTTT. It encodes CATSRGGRELFF.

This clonotype was counted many times. The V gene is TRBV9, the J gene TRBJ2-1, with 8 positions matching TRBD2. This CDR3 spans 15 amino acids. Germline V CDR1 and CDR2: SGDLS, YYNGEE. The V and J ends lost 0 bases and 3 bases, in that order; junction bases with no gene match: 2. Written as DNA, the CDR3 is TGTGCCAGCAGCGTAGATACTAGCGGCTACAATGAGCAGTTCTTC. Translation gives CASSVDTSGYNEQFF.

This clonotype was seen many times. V gene TRBV12-3 or TRBV12-4 combines with J gene TRBJ2-5; D may be TRBD1 or TRBD2 (5 bases each). Trimming took 7 bases from V and 5 from J, leaving 14 bases between them. The CDR3 has 13 amino acids. CDR3 nucleotides: TGTGCCAGCAAAACGGTAGGGACGGAGACCCAGTACTTC. The encoded protein is CASKTVGTETQYF.

In its sample, this clonotype was seen many times. This sequence joins TRBV5-1 and TRBJ1-1; possible D gene TRBD1, 6 bases. The CDR3 has 14 residues. With 4 bases removed from V and 1 base from J, the gap between germline ends came to 11 bases. CDR1 and CDR2 (germline): SGHRS, YFSETQ. The CDR3 loop reads CASSLPGQNTEAFF. In nucleotides, the CDR3 is TGCGCCAGCAGCCTACCGGGACAGAACACTGAAGCTTTCTTT. The full variable domain, rest sourced from reference TRBV5-1 and TRBJ1-1, is KAGVTQTPRYLIKTRGQQVTLSCSPISGHRSVSWYQQTPGQGLQFLFEYFSETQRNKGNFPGRFSGRQFSNSRSEMNVSTLELGDSALYLCASSLPGQNTEAFFGQGTRLTVV.

This clonotype was seen only a few times. V usage is TRBV20-1 and J usage is TRBJ2-3; tentative D call: TRBD2 (7 bases). The CDR3 is 15 amino acids. Germline V gives CDR1 DFQATT, CDR2 SNEGSKA (reference sequence). V was cut by 0 bases and J by 5 bases, with 15 bases left in between. The CDR3 DNA follows: TGCAGTGCTAGAGATCCCGGGGGGCCAATAGATACGCAGTATTTT. Its translation: CSARDPGGPIDTQYF.

This rearrangement joins TRBV12-3 or TRBV12-4 to TRBJ1-4; perhaps TRBD1 as D (6 bases). The CDR3 contains 15 residues. V gave up 3 bases and J gave up 5 bases, with 13 bases separating them. The CDR3 DNA reads TGTGCCAGCAGTTTTCATTCAGGGGCGAATGAAAAACTGTTTTTT. It translates to CASSFHSGANEKLFF.

This clonotype was seen a few times. This chain uses TRBV4-3 with TRBJ2-1, with D perhaps TRBD2 (6 bases). The CDR3 totals 15 residues. CDR1 and CDR2 from the germline V gene are LGHNA and YSLEER. Trimming took 1 base from V and 2 from J, leaving 9 bases between them. For the CDR3, the DNA is TGCGCCAGCAGCCAAGGTGGAGGGCCCTACAATGAGCAGTTCTTC. Translated, it gives CASSQGGGPYNEQFF.

J is TRBJ2-3 and V is TRBV24-1, with a tentative D call TRBD1 (5 bases). Deletions cut 2 bases from V and 5 bases from J, with 16 bases between. The CDR3 covers 16 residues. In germline, CDR1 is KGHDR, CDR2 SFDVKD. Here the CDR3 DNA reads TGTGCCACCAGTGATTCAACAGGCCGCGACGGAGATACGCAGTATTTT. Amino acids: CATSDSTGRDGDTQYF.

This clonotype was detected ten times or more. The chain joins TRBV11-2 to TRBJ2-6; D might be TRBD1 (5 bases). CDR1 and CDR2 (germline): SGHAT, FQNNGV. The CDR3 length is 16 residues. The V end was cut by 4 bases, the J end by 2 bases, with 12 bases between. In DNA, the CDR3 is TGTGCCAGCAGCTCCCACGACAGACCTGGGGCCAACGTCCTGACTTTC. Translated: CASSSHDRPGANVLTF.

The V call is TRBV27, the J call TRBJ2-7; 7 bases match TRBD1. J was trimmed by 0 bases and V by 5 bases; bases with no gene match: 7. The CDR3 loop spans 15 amino acids. Looked up from germline, CDR1 is MNHEY and CDR2 is SMNVEV (reference sequence). The CDR3 region is CASSLTRGTSYEQYF. Here the CDR3 DNA reads TGTGCCAGCAGTCTGACCAGGGGGACCTCCTACGAGCAGTACTTC.

Only a few counts were recorded for this clonotype. This chain connects TRBV20-1 to TRBJ2-1; D might be TRBD1 (6 bases). V lost 5 bases, J lost 5 bases, and 13 bases lay in between. The CDR3 sequence is 13 residues long. Germline CDR1 and CDR2: DFQATT and SNEGSKA (reference sequence). The CDR3 reads CSAEKGVDNEQFF. DNA for the CDR3: TGCAGTGCTGAAAAGGGGGTGGACAATGAGCAGTTCTTC.

The rearrangement uses TRBV27 and TRBJ1-4; TRBD1 matches at 9 bases. The trim removed 5 bases at V and 6 bases at J, leaving 7 bases unmatched. Looked up from germline, CDR1 is MNHEY and CDR2 is SMNVEV (reference sequence). The CDR3 consists of 15 residues. CDR3 sequence: CASSDPGQGDEKLFF. The CDR3, as DNA: TGTGCCAGCAGTGACCCGGGACAGGGCGATGAAAAACTGTTTTTT.

This clonotype came up a few times. V usage is TRBV20-1 and J usage is TRBJ1-1; D not certain. Germline V gives CDR1 DFQATT, CDR2 SNEGSKA (reference sequence). Trimming stripped 2 bases from V and 6 bases from J, with 16 bases between. This CDR3 is built from 14 residues. The CDR3 DNA is TGCAGTGCTAGACCTCTGTCCCTCGAGGCTGAAGCTTTCTTT. Amino acid sequence: CSARPLSLEAEAFF.

In its sample, this clonotype was seen a few times. V gene TRBV12-3 or TRBV12-4 combines with J gene TRBJ1-1, with D tentatively TRBD1 (6 bases). Trimming stripped 6 bases from V and 4 bases from J, with 15 bases between. This CDR3 comprises 14 residues. CDR3 amino acids: CASSLTQGITEAFF. The CDR3 DNA follows: TGTGCCAGCAGCCTAACCCAGGGGATCACTGAAGCTTTCTTT.

The V and J genes are TRBV7-2 and TRBJ2-1; TRBD2 aligns across 7 bases. The CDR3 length is 14 residues. Per the germline V gene, CDR1 is SGHTA and CDR2 is FQGNSA. V gave up 5 bases and J gave up 7 bases; unmatched junction bases: 8. The CDR3 coding sequence is TGTGCCAGCAGCCTCGGACTAGATGGGAATGAGCAGTTCTTC. Translated, it gives CASSLGLDGNEQFF. The variable domain in full, completed from reference TRBV7-2 and TRBJ2-1, reads GAGVSQSPSNKVTEKGKDVELRCDPISGHTALYWYRQSLGQGLEFLIYFQGNSAPDKSGLPSDRFSAERTGGSVSTLTIQRTQQEDSAVYLCASSLGLDGNEQFFGPGTRLTVL.